Listed below are T cell receptor beta chains from one sample, sequenced in a study of blood T cell repertoires in COVID-19. Generated by immunoSEQ multiplex PCR, the TCRdb table keeps only in-frame clones and is missing some. Of a few hundred thousand clones in the sample, over 80% are singletons; the top ten hold about 1.3%. The specimen was peripheral blood. The receptors here all came from a woman aged 25 to 39 with COVID-19, enrolled during active disease. Each CDR3 is given with its conserved first and last residue. The D gene is left open where the match is weak. Only some rows state a clone size, as once, few, many or a class for expanded clones.

>TRBV3-1/TRBV3-2|-|-|TRBJ2-1
TGTGCCAGCAGCCAAGGACAGAGAGCCGACAATGAGCAGTTCTTC
CASSQGQRADNEQFF
>TRBV7-9|-|-|TRBJ2-3
TGTGCCGTCGGGATAGATACGCAGTATTTT
CAVGIDTQYF
>TRBV27|-|few|TRBJ2-1
TGTGCCAGCCTTGGCCGCGACAGGGGAGGGTACAATGAGCAGTTCTTC
CASLGRDRGGYNEQFF
>TRBV5-1|TRBD2|-|TRBJ2-1
TGCGCCAGCAGCTGGGGACTAGCGGGGGGAAGCTCCTACAATGAGCAGTTCTTC
CASSWGLAGGSSYNEQFF
>TRBV2|TRBD1|-|TRBJ1-6
TGTGCCAGCAGTCCCCAGCTAACCGGGACAGGGAATTCACCCCTCCACTTT
CASSPQLTGTGNSPLHF
>TRBV6-1|-|few|TRBJ1-2
TGTGCCAGCAGTGACAGGGTTAATACCTACACCTTC
CASSDRVNTYTF
>TRBV13|-|-|TRBJ2-7
TGTGCCAGCAGCTTAGTCGGCGGCCACTCCTACGAGCAGTACTTC
CASSLVGGHSYEQYF
>TRBV9|-|-|TRBJ2-5
TGTGCCAGCAGCGTAGATTGGCGGGCCCAAGAGACCCAGTACTTC
CASSVDWRAQETQYF
>TRBV27|TRBD1|-|TRBJ1-5
TGTGCCAGTAGATCTTCCCGGGGACAGGGCAATCAGCCCCAGCATTTT
CASRSSRGQGNQPQHF
>TRBV5-4|TRBD1|-|TRBJ1-4
TGTGCCAGCAGCCCTGGACAGGGTCTAAATGAAAAACTGTTTTTT
CASSPGQGLNEKLFF
>TRBV18|-|-|TRBJ2-7
TGTGCCAGCACTACCGGGTTTCGAAGCTCCTACGAGCAGTACTTC
CASTTGFRSSYEQYF
>TRBV7-2|TRBD2|-|TRBJ2-1
TGTGCCAGCAGCGGTCCGGGACTAGCGACTAATGAGCAGTTCTTC
CASSGPGLATNEQFF
>TRBV19|-|once|TRBJ2-7
TGTGCCAGTAGTATACTCCTTGGGCCCGGGAAAGAGCAGTACTTC
CASSILLGPGKEQYF
>TRBV19|TRBD1|-|TRBJ1-1
TGTGCCAGTATACACTCCAGGGGGATGAACACTGAAGCTTTCTTT
CASIHSRGMNTEAFF
>TRBV10-2|TRBD1|-|TRBJ1-2
TGCGCCAGCAGTGAGACAGGGGCTAACTATGGCTACACCTTC
CASSETGANYGYTF
>TRBV7-6|TRBD1|-|TRBJ2-6
TGTGCCAGCAGCTTAGGCGACAGGGTCCGAGCTGGGGCCAACGTCCTGACTTTC
CASSLGDRVRAGANVLTF
>TRBV24-1|-|-|TRBJ1-2
TGTGCCACCAGTGAGGCGACAGCAAACTATGGCTACACCTTC
CATSEATANYGYTF
>TRBV9|TRBD2|-|TRBJ2-2
TGTGCCAGCAGCGTAGATGGACTAGCGACCACCGGGGAGCTGTTTTTT
CASSVDGLATTGELFF
>TRBV27|TRBD2|-|TRBJ2-3
TGTGCCAGCAGTTTTGGCGGGAGACCCACAGATACGCAGTATTTT
CASSFGGRPTDTQYF
>TRBV20-1|-|-|TRBJ1-2
TGCAGTGCTAGTGCAGGGGAGGGCTATGGCTACACCTTC
CSASAGEGYGYTF
>TRBV5-6|-|once|TRBJ1-1
TGTGCCAGCAGCCCCCAGGGTAGGACTGAAGCTTTCTTT
CASSPQGRTEAFF
>TRBV10-2|TRBD1|-|TRBJ2-7
TGCGCCAGCAGTGATGGGACAGGGACCTACGAGCAGTACTTC
CASSDGTGTYEQYF
>TRBV20-1|TRBD2|once|TRBJ2-5
TGCAGTGCTAGTACCAGCGGGGGTCGAGAGACCCAGTACTTC
CSASTSGGRETQYF
>TRBV18|-|few|TRBJ1-5
TGTGCCAGCTCACCTCAGAGGGAGAATCAGCCCCAGCATTTT
CASSPQRENQPQHF
>TRBV27|TRBD1|-|TRBJ1-5
TGTGCCAGCAGCCCTACCGCCAGGGGGGCAAGGAATCAGCCCCAGCATTTT
CASSPTARGARNQPQHF
>TRBV7-9|-|-|TRBJ1-3
TGTGCCAGCAGCTTCCCCACTTCTTTTGGAAACACCATATATTTT
CASSFPTSFGNTIYF
>TRBV5-5|-|-|TRBJ2-1
TGTGCCAGCAGCTTGGGAGGGAATGGGGACAATGAGCAGTTCTTC
CASSLGGNGDNEQFF
>TRBV7-3|-|-|TRBJ2-1
TGTGCCAGCAGCTTAGGGCCAGGTCGGTACAATGAGCAGTTCTTC
CASSLGPGRYNEQFF
>TRBV12-3/TRBV12-4|TRBD2|-|TRBJ2-7
TGTGCCAGTGGGGGGGGACCCCACGAGCAGTACTTC
CASGGGPHEQYF
>TRBV18|-|-|TRBJ1-1
TGTGCCAGCTCACCTCTAGGGACAAAGCTAGGTAACACTGAAGCTTTCTTT
CASSPLGTKLGNTEAFF
>TRBV7-9|-|-|TRBJ1-3
TGTGCCAGCAGCTTACAGGGTGCCTTCTTCTCTGGAAACACCATATATTTT
CASSLQGAFFSGNTIYF
>TRBV7-9|TRBD1|-|TRBJ2-1
TGTGCCAGCAGATCGCCGGGACAGGGCCACAATGAGCAGTTCTTC
CASRSPGQGHNEQFF
>TRBV9|TRBD2|-|TRBJ2-3
TGTGCCAGCAGCGTGGGACTAGCGTTGAGCACAGATACGCAGTATTTT
CASSVGLALSTDTQYF
>TRBV11-3|TRBD2|-|TRBJ2-1
TGTGCCAGCAGCCCCACTAGCGGGAGTGTCAATGAGCAGTTCTTC
CASSPTSGSVNEQFF
>TRBV24-1|TRBD2|-|TRBJ2-2
TGTGCCACCAGTGATGCCGGGACTAGCGGGAGGTGGGGCACCGGGGAGCTGTTTTTT
CATSDAGTSGRWGTGELFF
>TRBV7-2|TRBD1|-|TRBJ1-3
TGTGCCAGCAGCTTGCTGACAGGGGTAGGAAACACCATATATTTT
CASSLLTGVGNTIYF
>TRBV28|TRBD1|-|TRBJ2-5
TGTGCCAGCAGCCCCGGGACCGGGACAGGGCAAGAGACCCAGTACTTC
CASSPGTGTGQETQYF
>TRBV12-5|-|few|TRBJ2-2
TGTGCTAGCCGACAGGAGGTCACCGGGGAGCTGTTTTTT
CASRQEVTGELFF
>TRBV21-1|-|-|TRBJ2-1
TGTGCCAGCAGCACCTACAGGGCCTCCTACAATGAGCAGTTCTTC
CASSTYRASYNEQFF
>TRBV5-6|TRBD1|-|TRBJ1-5
TGTGCCAGCAGCGGCGACAGGGAAGGTCAGCCCCAGCATTTT
CASSGDREGQPQHF
>TRBV28|TRBD1|few|TRBJ2-7
TGTGCCAGCAGCCGGACAGGGCCGACGGTTGTGCAGTACTTC
CASSRTGPTVVQYF
>TRBV18|TRBD1|-|TRBJ1-2
TGTGCCAGCTCACTGGGACAGTCTAACTATGGCTACACCTTC
CASSLGQSNYGYTF
>TRBV19|-|-|TRBJ1-1
TGTGCCAGTAGTACGTTGGGAGGCACTGAAGCTTTCTTT
CASSTLGGTEAFF
>TRBV19|-|-|TRBJ1-2
TGTGCCAGTAGTATTGAGGACATCTATGGCTACACCTTC
CASSIEDIYGYTF
>TRBV14|TRBD1|-|TRBJ2-4
TGTGCCAGCAGCTCCCGGGACAGGGGAAACATTCAGTACTTC
CASSSRDRGNIQYF
>TRBV15|TRBD2|-|TRBJ2-1
TGTGCCACCAGCAGAGCTAGCGGGAGCTACAATGAGCAGTTCTTC
CATSRASGSYNEQFF
>TRBV6-2/TRBV6-3|TRBD2|-|TRBJ2-3
TGTGCCAGCAGTTACTCTTTGGTGGCTAGCGGGAGTTCAGGGGATACGCAGTATTTT
CASSYSLVASGSSGDTQYF
>TRBV15|TRBD2|-|TRBJ2-7
TGTGCCACCAGCAGTTCTAGCGGGAGTTTTTACGAGCAGTACTTC
CATSSSSGSFYEQYF
>TRBV5-1|TRBD1|-|TRBJ2-7
TGCGCCAGCAGCCCGGGTTACAGGGGCTACGAGCAGTACTTC
CASSPGYRGYEQYF
>TRBV28|-|-|TRBJ1-3
TGTGCCACCCAGCCAGGCTCTGGAAACACCATATATTTT
CATQPGSGNTIYF
>TRBV30|-|-|TRBJ2-7
TGTGCCTGGAGTGGTAGTTTTCAAGCCTACGAGCAGTACTTC
CAWSGSFQAYEQYF
>TRBV7-2|-|-|TRBJ2-1
TGTGCCAGCAGCTTCGTCGCGGGAACCTACAATGAGCAGTTCTTC
CASSFVAGTYNEQFF
>TRBV19|-|-|TRBJ2-3
TGTGCCAGTAGTATAGGTAGCTCTAGCACAGATACGCAGTATTTT
CASSIGSSSTDTQYF